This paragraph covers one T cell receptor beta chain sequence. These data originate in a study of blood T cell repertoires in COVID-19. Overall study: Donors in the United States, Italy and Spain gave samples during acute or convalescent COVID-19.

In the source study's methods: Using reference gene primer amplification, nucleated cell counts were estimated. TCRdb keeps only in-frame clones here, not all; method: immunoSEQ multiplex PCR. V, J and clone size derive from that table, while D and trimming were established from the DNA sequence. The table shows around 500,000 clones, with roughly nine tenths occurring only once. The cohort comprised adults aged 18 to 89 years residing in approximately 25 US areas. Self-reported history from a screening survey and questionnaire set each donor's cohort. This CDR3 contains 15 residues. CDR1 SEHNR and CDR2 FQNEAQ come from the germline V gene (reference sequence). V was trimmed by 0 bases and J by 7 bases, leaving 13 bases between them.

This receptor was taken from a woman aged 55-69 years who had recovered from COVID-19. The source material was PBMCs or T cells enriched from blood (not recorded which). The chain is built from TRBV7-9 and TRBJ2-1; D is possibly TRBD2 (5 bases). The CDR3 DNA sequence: TGTGCCAGCAGCTTAGCGTACGGGATGGGGAATGAGCAGTTCTTC. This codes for CASSLAYGMGNEQFF.